This T cell receptor beta chain stems from a study of blood T cell repertoires in COVID-19. The method was immunoSEQ multiplex PCR; TCRdb's version includes in-frame clones alone and lacks a portion of them. The table includes about 41,000 clones, roughly four fifths detected once. CDR3 length: 15 amino acids. V dropped 5 bases and J dropped 1; count of bases not matched to a gene: 4. Germline V CDR1 and CDR2: MDHEN, SYDVKM. The sequenced sample was peripheral blood. The chain has TRBV28 and TRBJ2-3; TRBD2 matches at 9 bases. This sequence originates from a man aged 35-49 years with active or convalescent COVID-19. As DNA, the CDR3 is TGTGCCAGCAGTGGCGGGGGGGTCGGCACAGATACGCAGTATTTT. Translating it yields CASSGGGVGTDTQYF.